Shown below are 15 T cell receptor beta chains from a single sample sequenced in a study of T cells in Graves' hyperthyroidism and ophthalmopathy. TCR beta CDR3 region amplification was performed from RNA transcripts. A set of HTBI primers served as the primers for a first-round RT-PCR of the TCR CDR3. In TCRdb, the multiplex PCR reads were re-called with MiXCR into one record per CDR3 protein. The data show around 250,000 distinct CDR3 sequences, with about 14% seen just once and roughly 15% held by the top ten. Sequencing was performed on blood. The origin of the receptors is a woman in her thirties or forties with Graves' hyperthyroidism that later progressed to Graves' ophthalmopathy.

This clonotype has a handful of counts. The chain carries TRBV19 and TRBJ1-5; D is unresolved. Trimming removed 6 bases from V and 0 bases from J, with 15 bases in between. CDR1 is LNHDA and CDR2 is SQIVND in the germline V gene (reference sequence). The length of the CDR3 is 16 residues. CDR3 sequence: CASRNLLQSSNQPQHF. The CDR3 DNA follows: TGTGCCAGTAGGAACCTTTTACAGAGTAGCAATCAGCCCCAGCATTTT.

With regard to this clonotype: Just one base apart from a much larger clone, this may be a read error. The CDR3 spells CASSAPGRDQPHHF. The DNA of the CDR3 is TGTGCCAGCAGCGCTCCCGGCCGCGATCAGCCCCACCATTTT. V and J are TRBV9 and TRBJ1-5; the D is unclear. The germline CDR1 and CDR2 sequences are SGDLS and YYNGEE. The CDR3 consists of 14 residues.

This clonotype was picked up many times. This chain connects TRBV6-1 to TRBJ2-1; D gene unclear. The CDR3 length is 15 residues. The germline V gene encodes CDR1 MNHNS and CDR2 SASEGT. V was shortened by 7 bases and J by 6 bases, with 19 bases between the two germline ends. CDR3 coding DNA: TGTGCCAGCAAGACCAGTATCAACCGCCTCAATGAGCAGTTCTTC. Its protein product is CASKTSINRLNEQFF.

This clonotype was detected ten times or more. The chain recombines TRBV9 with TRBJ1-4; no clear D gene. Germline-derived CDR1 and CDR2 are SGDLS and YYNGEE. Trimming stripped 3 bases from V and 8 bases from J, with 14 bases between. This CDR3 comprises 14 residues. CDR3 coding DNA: TGTGCCAGCAGCGCTAATGGCGAGGGAGAAAAACTGTTTTTT. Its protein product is CASSANGEGEKLFF.

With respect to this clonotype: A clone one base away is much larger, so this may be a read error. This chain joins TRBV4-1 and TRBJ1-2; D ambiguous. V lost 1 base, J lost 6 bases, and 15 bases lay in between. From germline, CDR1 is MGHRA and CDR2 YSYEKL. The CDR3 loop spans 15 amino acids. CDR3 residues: CASSQVYLIWDGYTF. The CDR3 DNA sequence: TGCGCCAGCAGCCAAGTTTACCTTATCTGGGATGGCTACACCTTC.

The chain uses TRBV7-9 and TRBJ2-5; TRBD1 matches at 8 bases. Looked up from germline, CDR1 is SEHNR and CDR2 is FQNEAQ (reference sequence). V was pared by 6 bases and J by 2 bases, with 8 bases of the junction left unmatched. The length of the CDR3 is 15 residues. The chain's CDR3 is CASRQTGTGQETQYF. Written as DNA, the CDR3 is TGTGCCAGCAGGCAAACCGGGACAGGACAAGAGACCCAGTACTTC.

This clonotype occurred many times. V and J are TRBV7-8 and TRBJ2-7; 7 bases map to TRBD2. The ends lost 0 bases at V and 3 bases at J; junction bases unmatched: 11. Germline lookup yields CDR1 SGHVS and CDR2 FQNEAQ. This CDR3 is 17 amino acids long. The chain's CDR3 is CASSLARFRGGNYEQYF. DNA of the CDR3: TGTGCCAGCAGCTTAGCGCGGTTTCGGGGAGGGAACTACGAGCAGTACTTC.

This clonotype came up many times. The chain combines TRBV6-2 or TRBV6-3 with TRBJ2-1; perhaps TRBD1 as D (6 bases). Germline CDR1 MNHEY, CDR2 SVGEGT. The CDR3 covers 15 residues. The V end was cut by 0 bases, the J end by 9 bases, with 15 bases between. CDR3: CASSYSGQNRGEQFF. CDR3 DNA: TGTGCCAGCAGTTACTCGGGACAAAATAGGGGTGAGCAGTTCTTC.

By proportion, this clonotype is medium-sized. DNA for the CDR3: TGTGCCAGCAGTTTAGGAGGATCGAACACTGAAGCTTTCTTT. As protein: CASSLGGSNTEAFF. The chain employs TRBV12-3 or TRBV12-4 and TRBJ1-1; D is ambiguous. The CDR3 sequence is 14 residues long. V was trimmed by 1 base and J by 1 base, leaving 7 bases between them.

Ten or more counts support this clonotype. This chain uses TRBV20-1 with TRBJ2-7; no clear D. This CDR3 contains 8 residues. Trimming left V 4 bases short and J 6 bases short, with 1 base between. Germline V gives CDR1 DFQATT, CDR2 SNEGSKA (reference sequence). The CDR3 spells CSATEQYF. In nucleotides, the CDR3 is TGCAGTGCTACCGAGCAGTACTTC.

CDR3 sequence: CASSYSPDMGANYGYTF. CDR3 bases: TGTGCCAGCAGTTACTCTCCCGACATGGGAGCTAACTATGGCTACACCTTC. This chain links TRBV6-6 with TRBJ1-2; D ambiguous. The CDR3 is 17 amino acids. V was pared by 0 bases and J by 0 bases, with 14 bases between. Germline V CDR1 and CDR2: MNHNY, SVGAGI (reference sequence).

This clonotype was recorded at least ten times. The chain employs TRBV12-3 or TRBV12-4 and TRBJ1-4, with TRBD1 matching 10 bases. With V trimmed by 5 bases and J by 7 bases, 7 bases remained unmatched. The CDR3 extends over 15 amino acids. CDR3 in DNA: TGTGCCAGCAGTCCCGGGACAGGGGCGGGTGAAAAACTGTTTTTT. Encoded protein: CASSPGTGAGEKLFF.

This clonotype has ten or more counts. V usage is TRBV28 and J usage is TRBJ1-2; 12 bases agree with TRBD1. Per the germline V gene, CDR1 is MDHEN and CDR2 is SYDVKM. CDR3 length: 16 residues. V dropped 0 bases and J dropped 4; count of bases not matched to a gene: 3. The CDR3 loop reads CASSLWGTGGTYGYTF. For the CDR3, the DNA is TGTGCCAGCAGTTTATGGGGGACAGGGGGCACCTATGGCTACACCTTC.

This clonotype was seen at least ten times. DNA for the CDR3: TGTGCCACCAGCAGGGACCGAACACAAGCTTTCTTT. Its translation is CATSRDRTQAFF. The chain has TRBV15 and TRBJ1-1, with unresolved D. Trimming stripped 3 bases from V and 9 bases from J, with 11 bases between. The germline CDR1 and CDR2 sequences are LNHNV and YYDKDF (reference sequence). This CDR3 has 12 amino acids.

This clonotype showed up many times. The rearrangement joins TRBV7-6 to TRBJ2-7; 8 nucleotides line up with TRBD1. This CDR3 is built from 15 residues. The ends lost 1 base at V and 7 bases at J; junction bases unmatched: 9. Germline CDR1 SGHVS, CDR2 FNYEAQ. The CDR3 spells CASSLVPGRGQEQYF. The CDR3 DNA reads TGTGCCAGCAGCTTAGTTCCTGGCAGGGGGCAAGAGCAGTACTTC.